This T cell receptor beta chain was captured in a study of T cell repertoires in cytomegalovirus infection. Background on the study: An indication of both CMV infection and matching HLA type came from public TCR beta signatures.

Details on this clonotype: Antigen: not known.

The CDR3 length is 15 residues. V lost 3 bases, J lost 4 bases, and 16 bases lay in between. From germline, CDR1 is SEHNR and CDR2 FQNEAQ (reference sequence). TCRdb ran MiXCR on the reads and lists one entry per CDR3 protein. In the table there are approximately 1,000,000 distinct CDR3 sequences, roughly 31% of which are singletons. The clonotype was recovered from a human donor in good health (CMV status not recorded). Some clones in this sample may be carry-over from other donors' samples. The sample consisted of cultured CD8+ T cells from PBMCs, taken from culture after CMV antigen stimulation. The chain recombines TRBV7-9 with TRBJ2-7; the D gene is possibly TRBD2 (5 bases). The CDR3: CASSFASRAGYEQYF. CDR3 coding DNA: TGTGCCAGCAGCTTCGCCTCGAGGGCAGGATACGAGCAGTACTTC.